This TCR beta chain was sequenced in a study of radiotherapy plus CTLA-4 blockade in lung cancer. Across the study: Objective responses occurred in roughly a sixth of patients; 25% to 35% had disease control.

Assay used: immunoSEQ multiplex PCR; TCRdb lists only in-frame clones, some missing. The repertoire holds approximately 52,000 clones, with 77% as singletons. In regard to this clone: Its antigen is unknown.

Regarding the study as a whole: Radiotherapy with ipilimumab was followed by blood expansion of tumor-derived clones.

V was clipped by 5 bases and J by 4 bases, with 8 bases between them. The CDR3 runs 12 residues. Per the germline V gene, CDR1 is SGHAT and CDR2 is FQNNGV. The specimen was peripheral blood, collected from a patient treated with radiotherapy plus ipilimumab. V is TRBV11-2 and J is TRBJ1-1; D might be TRBD1 (5 bases). This TCR came from a human donor with non-small cell lung cancer whose response to radiotherapy plus ipilimumab could not be evaluated. The CDR3 nucleotides read TGTGCCAGCAGCCCAGGGCTCACTGAAGCTTTCTTT. This translates into CASSPGLTEAFF.